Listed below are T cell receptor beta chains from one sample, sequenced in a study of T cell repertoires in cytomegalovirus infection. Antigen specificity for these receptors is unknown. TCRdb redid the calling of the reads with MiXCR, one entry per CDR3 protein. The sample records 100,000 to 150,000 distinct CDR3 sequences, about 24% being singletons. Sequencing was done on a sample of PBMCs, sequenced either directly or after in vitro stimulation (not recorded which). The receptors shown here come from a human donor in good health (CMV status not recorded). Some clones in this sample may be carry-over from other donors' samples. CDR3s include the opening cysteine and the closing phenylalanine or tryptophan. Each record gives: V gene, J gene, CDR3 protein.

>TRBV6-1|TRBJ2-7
CASSELTSPVYEQYF
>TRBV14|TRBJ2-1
CASSQRQGWGNEQFF
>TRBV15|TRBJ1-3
CATSGSRSGNTIYF
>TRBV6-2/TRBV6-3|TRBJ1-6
CASSGPMTGNSPLHF
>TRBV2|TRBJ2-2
CASNVRATGELFF
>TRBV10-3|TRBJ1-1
CAISDVRINTEAFF
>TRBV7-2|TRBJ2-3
CASSFSTGPGTDTQYF
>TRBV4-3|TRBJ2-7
CASSQQVGGGGQYF
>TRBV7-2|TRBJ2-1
CASSPWTSGMERLYDEQFF
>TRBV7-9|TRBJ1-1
CASSSKRGARPEAFF
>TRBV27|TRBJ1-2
CASSLKRDRANYGYTF
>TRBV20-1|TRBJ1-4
CSASGQGGYEKLFF
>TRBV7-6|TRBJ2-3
CASSFRGLAGVSTDTQYF
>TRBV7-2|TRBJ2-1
CASSLEPSGLGRQFF
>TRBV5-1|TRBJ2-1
CASSLAPSGTHNEQFF
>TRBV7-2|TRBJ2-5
CASSFTDGETQYF
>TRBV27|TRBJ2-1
CASSLIRFDNEQFF
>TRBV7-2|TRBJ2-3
CASSLGVSSDSTDTQYF
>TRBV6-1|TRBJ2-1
CASSEWGRGRNF
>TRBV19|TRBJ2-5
CASSRGGYQETQYF
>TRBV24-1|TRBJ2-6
CATGSSGANVLTF